The rows below give T cell receptor beta chains drawn from one sample of a study of cytomegalovirus exposure and HLA in healthy donors. This table comes from immunoSEQ multiplex PCR, and its TCRdb copy is limited to in-frame clones, with some not included. The sample lists 200,000 or so clones, approximately 80% occurring once. The sample was PBMCs. Receptor source: a boy aged 2 to 10 in good health and CMV-seronegative. Each CDR3 is given with its conserved first and last residue. Fields, in order: CDR3 DNA, CDR3 protein, clone size, D gene, V gene, J gene. D genes are given only for firm matches. The size field is filled for only some rows; it gives once, few, many or a size class.

CDR3nt: TGTGCCAGCAGCTTTGGGACAGGGCCCTACGAGCAGTACTTC
CDR3aa: CASSFGTGPYEQYF
abundance: -
d_gene: TRBD1
v_gene: TRBV27
j_gene: TRBJ2-7

CDR3nt: TGCGCCAGCAGCCCGGGACAGGGGGCGCCCGAGCAGTACTTC
CDR3aa: CASSPGQGAPEQYF
abundance: -
d_gene: TRBD1
v_gene: TRBV4-1
j_gene: TRBJ2-7

CDR3nt: TGTGCCAGCGGAGCAAGGTCAAATGAAAAACTGTTTTTT
CDR3aa: CASGARSNEKLFF
abundance: -
d_gene: -
v_gene: TRBV7-9
j_gene: TRBJ1-4

CDR3nt: TGTGCCAGCAGCCCCTACGACAAGAACACTGAAGCTTTCTTT
CDR3aa: CASSPYDKNTEAFF
abundance: -
d_gene: -
v_gene: TRBV7-2
j_gene: TRBJ1-1

CDR3nt: TGTGCCAGCAGCTTGGGGGGGGTCGGAAACACCATATATTTT
CDR3aa: CASSLGGVGNTIYF
abundance: once
d_gene: -
v_gene: TRBV5-4
j_gene: TRBJ1-3

CDR3nt: TGTGCCAGCAGTGCCATGATTCAGGGGGAGACCCAGTACTTC
CDR3aa: CASSAMIQGETQYF
abundance: -
d_gene: -
v_gene: TRBV2
j_gene: TRBJ2-5

CDR3nt: TGTGCCATCAGTGAGTCCACAGGTGACCCCTCTGGAAACACCATATATTTT
CDR3aa: CAISESTGDPSGNTIYF
abundance: -
d_gene: -
v_gene: TRBV10-3
j_gene: TRBJ1-3

CDR3nt: TGTGCCTGGAGTGTACATAGGGTCGGGACACCGTTAAATGGTCAGTACTTC
CDR3aa: CAWSVHRVGTPLNGQYF
abundance: -
d_gene: -
v_gene: TRBV30
j_gene: TRBJ2-4

CDR3nt: TGTGCCAGCAGCGTAGGGCTGGGACAGGGGGCGAAGACCCAGTACTTC
CDR3aa: CASSVGLGQGAKTQYF
abundance: -
d_gene: TRBD1
v_gene: TRBV9
j_gene: TRBJ2-5

CDR3nt: TGTGCCAGCAGCCCATCGGGACAGGCGAGGAATGAGCAGTTCTTC
CDR3aa: CASSPSGQARNEQFF
abundance: -
d_gene: TRBD1
v_gene: TRBV9
j_gene: TRBJ2-1

CDR3nt: TGTGCCAGCAGCTCCCGGACAGCCTACGAGCAGTACTTC
CDR3aa: CASSSRTAYEQYF
abundance: -
d_gene: -
v_gene: TRBV11-2
j_gene: TRBJ2-7

CDR3nt: TGTGCCTGGGTTGGGCCGGGGGGGGAGCCAGATACGCAGTATTTT
CDR3aa: CAWVGPGGEPDTQYF
abundance: -
d_gene: TRBD2
v_gene: TRBV30
j_gene: TRBJ2-3

CDR3nt: TGCGCCAGCAGCTTGGCGGGGACAGGGGCCAGCACTGAAGCTTTCTTT
CDR3aa: CASSLAGTGASTEAFF
abundance: -
d_gene: TRBD1
v_gene: TRBV5-1
j_gene: TRBJ1-1

CDR3nt: TGTGCCAGCAGCCAAGAATCCGGACACCCAACGTCGAACACCGGGGAGCTGTTTTTT
CDR3aa: CASSQESGHPTSNTGELFF
abundance: -
d_gene: -
v_gene: TRBV14
j_gene: TRBJ2-2

CDR3nt: TGCAGCGCGGAACTGGAGGGCACAGATACGCAGTATTTT
CDR3aa: CSAELEGTDTQYF
abundance: few
d_gene: -
v_gene: TRBV29-1
j_gene: TRBJ2-3

CDR3nt: TGTGCCAGCAGCCTATTAGGTACAGGGGAGCATCAGCCCCAGCATTTT
CDR3aa: CASSLLGTGEHQPQHF
abundance: few
d_gene: TRBD1
v_gene: TRBV7-9
j_gene: TRBJ1-5

CDR3nt: TGTGCCAGCAGCGGACACCGGAGGGCAGATACGCAGTATTTT
CDR3aa: CASSGHRRADTQYF
abundance: -
d_gene: -
v_gene: TRBV6-1
j_gene: TRBJ2-3

CDR3nt: TGTGCCAGCAGCTTAACCGACAGGGTAAACACCGGGGAGCTGTTTTTT
CDR3aa: CASSLTDRVNTGELFF
abundance: -
d_gene: TRBD1
v_gene: TRBV7-9
j_gene: TRBJ2-2

CDR3nt: TGCGCCAGCAGCCAGAGACAGGGCTCAAATGAAAAACTGTTTTTT
CDR3aa: CASSQRQGSNEKLFF
abundance: -
d_gene: TRBD1
v_gene: TRBV4-3
j_gene: TRBJ1-4

CDR3nt: TGTGCCAGCAGGACTAATAGACCCACGGGAGTTAATTCACCCCTCCACTTT
CDR3aa: CASRTNRPTGVNSPLHF
abundance: -
d_gene: -
v_gene: TRBV11-2
j_gene: TRBJ1-6

CDR3nt: TGTGCCAGCAGCCCTTCCGGGACAGGGGCCGGGGAGCTGTTTTTT
CDR3aa: CASSPSGTGAGELFF
abundance: -
d_gene: TRBD1
v_gene: TRBV11-3
j_gene: TRBJ2-2